A single sample gave rise to the 14 T cell receptor beta chains below, sequenced in a study of OX40 agonist ivuxolimab in advanced cancers. Here immunoSEQ multiplex PCR was the method, and the copy in TCRdb shows in-frame clones only, minus some. The data contain tens of thousands of clones, around 90% of them singletons. This specimen consisted of CD4+ or CD8+ T cells sorted from blood, obtained in a trial of the OX40 agonist ivuxolimab. The receptors originated from an adult with an advanced solid tumor such as melanoma, head and neck, liver or kidney cancer.

In this sample, this clone turned up a few times. The chain uses TRBV7-2 and TRBJ2-7; 7 bases line up with TRBD1. CDR3 length: 14 residues. J lost 3 bases, V lost 2 bases, and 4 bases had no gene match. CDR1 and CDR2 (germline): SGHTA, FQGNSA. The DNA for the CDR3 is TGTGCCAGCAGCTTAAGGGGACAGATCTACGAGCAGTACTTC. Its translation is CASSLRGQIYEQYF.

This rearrangement joins TRBV2 to TRBJ1-4; 11 nucleotides match TRBD1. The CDR3 covers 15 residues. Unmatched junction bases numbered 5, after V lost 8 bases and J lost 3 bases. CDR1 and CDR2 from the germline V gene are SNHLY and FYNNEI. CDR3 amino acids: CASSDRGLSNEKLFF. CDR3 DNA sequence: TGTGCCAGCTCGGACAGGGGGCTATCTAATGAAAAACTGTTTTTT. The whole variable domain, remainder taken from reference TRBV2 and TRBJ1-4, is EPEVTQTPSHQVTQMGQEVILRCVPISNHLYFYWYRQILGQKVEFLVSFYNNEISEKSEIFDDQFSVERPDGSNFTLKIRSTKLEDSAMYFCASSDRGLSNEKLFFGSGTQLSVL.

This chain joins TRBV19 and TRBJ2-7; D is perhaps TRBD2 (6 bases). CDR3 length equals 13 residues. The germline V and J ends were trimmed by 5 bases and 6 bases, with 14 bases remaining between them. The germline gives CDR1 LNHDA, CDR2 SQIVND (reference sequence). CDR3 bases: TGTGCCAGTAGTCGACTAGGTCGTGGCGAGCAGTACTTC. This codes for CASSRLGRGEQYF.

The chain combines TRBV11-2 with TRBJ2-7, with TRBD1 matching over 11 bases. Germline CDR1 and CDR2: SGHAT and FQNNGV. CDR3 length: 15 residues. Germline trimming cut 5 bases from V and 3 bases from J; bases unmatched to any gene: 6. The DNA for the CDR3 is TGTGCCAGCAGCCTACCCGGGACAGGGGGCTACGAGCAGTACTTC. It yields the protein CASSLPGTGGYEQYF.

This chain uses TRBV9 with TRBJ2-1; the match to TRBD2 covers 7 bases. Germline values: CDR1 SGDLS, CDR2 YYNGEE. This CDR3 is built from 17 residues. The ends lost 4 bases at V and 0 bases at J; junction bases unmatched: 10. The CDR3 spells CASSPRLAVSSYNEQFF. DNA for the CDR3: TGTGCCAGCAGCCCGCGTCTAGCGGTTAGCTCCTACAATGAGCAGTTCTTC.

The rearrangement links TRBV5-4 to TRBJ1-2, with D unclear. Germline V lookup: CDR1 SGHNT, CDR2 YYREEE (reference sequence). V gave up 2 bases and J gave up 1 base, with 12 bases separating them. The CDR3 totals 15 residues. The CDR3 DNA reads as TGTGCCAGCAGCTTCCGGGCAGTGCATAACTATGGCTACACCTTC. This encodes CASSFRAVHNYGYTF.

The chain carries TRBV9 and TRBJ2-1; 9 nucleotides line up with TRBD1. Germline V gene sequence: CDR1 SGDLS, CDR2 YYNGEE. The ends lost 5 bases at V and 7 bases at J; junction bases unmatched: 10. CDR3 length: 15 residues. The CDR3 protein is CASRAGGTGLNEQFF. The CDR3 nucleotides read TGTGCCAGCAGAGCGGGCGGGACAGGGTTGAATGAGCAGTTCTTC.

The gene calls are TRBV25-1 and TRBJ2-7; D call uncertain. Deletions cut 5 bases from V and 0 bases from J, with 11 bases between. The CDR3 is 14 amino acids. Germline V gene sequence: CDR1 MGHDK, CDR2 SYGVNS. CDR3 sequence: CASSKTGSSYEQYF. CDR3 in DNA: TGTGCCAGCAGTAAAACCGGGTCCTCCTACGAGCAGTACTTC.

J is TRBJ2-5 and V is TRBV11-2, with D perhaps TRBD2 (5 bases). Trimming removed 1 base from V and 2 bases from J, with 11 bases in between. This CDR3 contains 15 residues. Per germline, CDR1 SGHAT and CDR2 FQNNGV. CDR3 DNA sequence: TGTGCCAGCAGCTTAGTAGCGTTAACACAAGAGACCCAGTACTTC. It is translated as CASSLVALTQETQYF.

J is TRBJ2-7 and V is TRBV9, with TRBD2 matching over 10 bases. V lost 0 bases and J lost 2; bases outside the gene matches: 2. Germline assignment: CDR1 SGDLS and CDR2 YYNGEE. This CDR3 has 15 amino acids. CDR3 bases: TGTGCCAGCAGCGTAGTAAGCGGGGGGGCCTACGAGCAGTACGTC. This encodes CASSVVSGGAYEQYV.

The chain links TRBV18 to TRBJ1-5, with unresolved D. The CDR3 sequence is 14 residues long. Between the trimmed V and J ends, which lost 6 bases and 7 bases, there was a span of 16 bases. Germline CDR1 is KGHSH and CDR2 is LQKENI. The CDR3 coding sequence is TGTGCCAGCTCCTCGATGCGCGTGGGACAGCCCCAGCATTTT. Amino acids: CASSSMRVGQPQHF.

The chain has TRBV7-2 and TRBJ2-7, with TRBD2 identical over 13 bases. Germline CDR1 SGHTA, CDR2 FQGNSA. The CDR3 consists of 17 residues. Trimming cost V 4 bases and J 0 bases; bases outside gene matches: 6. CDR3 nucleotide sequence: TGTGCCAGCAGCTCGACTAGCGGGAGGCCCTCCTCCTACGAGCAGTACTTC. Its protein product is CASSSTSGRPSSYEQYF.

The gene calls are TRBV5-6 and TRBJ2-3, with D unresolved. The length of the CDR3 is 12 residues. Trimming pared 2 bases from V and 6 bases from J, leaving 7 bases between. Germline CDR1 is SGHDT and CDR2 is YYEEEE. The DNA of the CDR3 is TGTGCCAGCAGCTTTATCCGGGATACGCAGTATTTT. Translated: CASSFIRDTQYF.

The chain uses TRBV9 and TRBJ2-2; perhaps TRBD2 as D (5 bases). CDR3 length: 16 residues. V lost 0 bases to trimming and J lost 4 bases, with 13 bases between them. In germline, CDR1 is SGDLS, CDR2 YYNGEE. CDR3 in DNA: TGTGCCAGCAGCGTAGCTTTTAGCGCGGGCACCGGGGAGCTGTTTTTT. Translating it yields CASSVAFSAGTGELFF.